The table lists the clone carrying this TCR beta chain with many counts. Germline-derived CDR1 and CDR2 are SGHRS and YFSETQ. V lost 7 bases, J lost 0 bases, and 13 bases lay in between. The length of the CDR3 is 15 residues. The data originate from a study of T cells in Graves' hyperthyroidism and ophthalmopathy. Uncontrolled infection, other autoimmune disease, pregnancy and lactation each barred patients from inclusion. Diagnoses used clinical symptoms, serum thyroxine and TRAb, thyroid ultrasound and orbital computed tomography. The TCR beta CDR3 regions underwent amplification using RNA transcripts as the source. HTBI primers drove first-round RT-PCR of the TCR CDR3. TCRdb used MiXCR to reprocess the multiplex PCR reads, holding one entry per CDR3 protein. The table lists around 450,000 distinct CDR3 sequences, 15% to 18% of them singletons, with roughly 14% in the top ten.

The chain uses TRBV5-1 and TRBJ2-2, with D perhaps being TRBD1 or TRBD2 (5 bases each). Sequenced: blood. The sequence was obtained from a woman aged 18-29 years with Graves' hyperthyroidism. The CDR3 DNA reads TGCGCCAGCGGTCCGGGACCTTCGAACACCGGGGAGCTGTTTTTT. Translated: CASGPGPSNTGELFF.